One and the same sample provided the 10 T cell receptor beta chains below, sequenced in a study of blood T cell repertoires in COVID-19. Data came from immunoSEQ multiplex PCR; TCRdb stores just in-frame clones and leaves some out. The sample holds 150,000 to 200,000 clones, over 80% seen once. The specimen sequenced was PBMCs or T cells enriched from blood (not recorded which). The receptors stem from a woman aged 55-70 years who had recovered from COVID-19.

This chain joins TRBV6-5 and TRBJ2-7, with 9 bases matching TRBD1. This CDR3 is 14 amino acids long. V was clipped by 6 bases and J by 4 bases; unmatched bases: 7. Germline V CDR1 and CDR2: MNHEY, SVGAGI. CDR3 DNA: TGTGCCAGCAGATTAGACAGGGGGAGGTACGAGCAGTACTTC. Translating it yields CASRLDRGRYEQYF.

In DNA, the CDR3 is TGTGCCAGCAGTCAACAGGGGAACACCGGGGAGCTGTTTTTT. Its translation is CASSQQGNTGELFF. The chain links TRBV6-4 to TRBJ2-2, with D possibly being TRBD1 (6 bases). This CDR3 contains 14 residues. With 5 bases removed from V and 1 base from J, the gap between germline ends came to 8 bases. Germline assignment: CDR1 MRHNA and CDR2 SNTAGT.

The chain joins TRBV18 to TRBJ2-7; possible D gene TRBD1, 6 bases. This CDR3 comprises 14 residues. Trimming took off 0 bases at V and 3 bases at J, with 9 bases between the two ends. The germline gives CDR1 KGHSH, CDR2 LQKENI. Here the CDR3 reads CASSPPGQNYEQYF. Here the CDR3 DNA reads TGTGCCAGCTCACCACCGGGACAAAACTACGAGCAGTACTTC.

This rearrangement joins TRBV5-1 to TRBJ2-2; D unresolved. Trimming cost V 0 bases and J 4 bases, with 10 bases left between them. This CDR3 comprises 15 residues. The germline V gene encodes CDR1 SGHRS and CDR2 YFSETQ. In DNA form, the CDR3 reads TGCGCCAGCAGCTTGGCCGAACATATCACCGGGGAGCTGTTTTTT. This translates into CASSLAEHITGELFF.

A remark on this clone: A read error may account for a junction end that differs from germline. This chain connects TRBV28 to TRBJ1-2; 7 bases line up with TRBD1. The germline V gene has CDR1 MDHEN and CDR2 SYDVKM. This CDR3 comprises 15 residues. The CDR3 sequence is CASTPGDRLYMARSF. Written as DNA, the CDR3 is TGTGCCAGCACCCCTGGGGACAGACTTTATATGGCTAGGAGCTTC.

This sequence joins TRBV5-8 and TRBJ2-1; D is possibly TRBD1 (7 bases). The CDR3 covers 16 residues. The germline V gene has CDR1 SGHTS and CDR2 YDEGEE. V dropped 6 bases and J dropped 6 bases, with 22 bases sitting between them. The CDR3 DNA follows: TGTGCCAGCAACTCTGCCCGACAGGGAGGTGGCAATGAGCAGTTCTTC. It codes for CASNSARQGGGNEQFF.

J is TRBJ1-4 and V is TRBV27; TRBD1 matches 9 bases. Germline values: CDR1 MNHEY, CDR2 SMNVEV (reference sequence). The V segment lost 6 bases and the J segment 7 bases; nucleotides outside the gene matches: 6. The CDR3 sequence is 14 residues long. CDR3 in amino acids: CASRPTGGREKLFF. The DNA for the CDR3 is TGTGCCAGCAGACCCACAGGGGGCCGTGAAAAACTGTTTTTT.

The chain joins TRBV4-1 to TRBJ1-1; the match to TRBD1 covers 8 bases. With V trimmed by 4 bases and J by 0 bases, 4 bases remained unmatched. The germline CDR1 and CDR2 sequences are MGHRA and YSYEKL. The CDR3 runs 15 residues. CDR3 DNA sequence: TGCGCCAGCAGCCCCCGACAGGGGCTGAACACTGAAGCTTTCTTT. Amino acids: CASSPRQGLNTEAFF.

The chain employs TRBV19 and TRBJ1-5; possibly TRBD1 for D (5 bases). Germline assignment: CDR1 LNHDA and CDR2 SQIVND (reference sequence). Between the trimmed V and J ends, which lost 1 base and 3 bases, there was a span of 13 bases. The CDR3 spans 16 residues. The CDR3 loop is CASSIAGGLDNQPQHF. The DNA for the CDR3 is TGTGCCAGTAGTATAGCCGGGGGACTGGACAATCAGCCCCAGCATTTT.

This chain joins TRBV6-6 and TRBJ2-1; D is ambiguous. Trimming removed 0 bases from V and 3 bases from J, with 12 bases in between. The CDR3 runs 16 residues. From germline, CDR1 is MNHNY and CDR2 SVGAGI (reference sequence). CDR3 loop: CASSYSTVKIYNEQFF. The CDR3 DNA sequence: TGTGCCAGCAGTTACTCGACTGTCAAGATCTACAATGAGCAGTTCTTC.